The table lists the clone carrying this T cell receptor (beta chain) with a few counts. This sample stems from a study of read filtering for tumor transcriptome and immune sequencing. From around 440 ng of RNA, a library with molecular barcoded alpha/delta and beta/gamma adaptors was made. Each CDR3 protein is one row after TCRdb ran MiXCR on the reads. This repertoire shows 19,000 or so distinct CDR3 sequences, roughly a fifth found once; its top ten account for about 24%. Trimming stripped 7 bases from V and 3 bases from J, with 9 bases between. Germline CDR1 reads MDHEN; CDR2 reads SYDVKM. The CDR3 sequence is 12 residues long.

The sample was a population of CD138-negative cells sorted from bone marrow. This TCR was recovered from a donor at least 40 years old with multiple myeloma. The gene calls are TRBV28 and TRBJ1-1, with D unclear. CDR3 residues: CASTPDYTEAFF. In nucleotides, the CDR3 is TGTGCCAGCACCCCAGACTACACTGAAGCTTTCTTT. The entire variable domain, with the rest obtained from reference TRBV28 and TRBJ1-1, is as follows: DVKVTQSSRYLVKRTGEKVFLECVQDMDHENMFWYRQDPGLGLRLIYFSYDVKMKEKGDIPEGYSVSREKKERFSLILESASTNQTSMYLCASTPDYTEAFFGQGTRLTVV.